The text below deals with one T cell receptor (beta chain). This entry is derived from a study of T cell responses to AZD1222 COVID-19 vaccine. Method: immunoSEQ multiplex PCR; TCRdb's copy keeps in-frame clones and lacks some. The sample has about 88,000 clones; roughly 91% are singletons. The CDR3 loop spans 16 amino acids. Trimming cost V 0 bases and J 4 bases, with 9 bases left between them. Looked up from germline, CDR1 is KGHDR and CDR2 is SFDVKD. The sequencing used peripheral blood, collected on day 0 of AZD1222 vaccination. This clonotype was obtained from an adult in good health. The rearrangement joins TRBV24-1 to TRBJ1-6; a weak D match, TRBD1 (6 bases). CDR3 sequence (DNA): TGTGCCACCAGTGATTTGAGGGGGACTTATAATTCACCCCTCCACTTT. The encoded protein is CATSDLRGTYNSPLHF.